The 4 T cell receptor beta chains below all came from one sample that was sequenced in a study of chemoradiotherapy in HPV16-positive cancers. Sequencing used immunoSEQ multiplex PCR; TCRdb keeps in-frame clones, though not all of them. The repertoire holds about 22,000 clones, with roughly 89% as singletons. Sample: blood, taken from a patient who underwent chemoradiotherapy. The origin of the receptors is a human donor with HPV-associated anogenital cancer.

The rearrangement uses TRBV7-2 and TRBJ2-2; TRBD2 aligns across 7 bases. CDR3 length equals 17 residues. J lost 7 bases, V lost 5 bases, and 16 bases had no gene match. Germline V CDR1 and CDR2: SGHTA, FQGNSA. The CDR3 sequence: CASSPQWGGGSGGELFF. The CDR3 nucleotides are TGTGCCAGCAGCCCACAATGGGGGGGAGGTTCCGGCGGGGAGCTGTTTTTT.

The CDR3 sequence: CASSSPASGPYEQYF. DNA of the CDR3: TGTGCCAGCAGTTCACCAGCTAGCGGCCCCTACGAGCAGTACTTC. The chain is built from TRBV27 and TRBJ2-7, with 7 bases aligning to TRBD2. The CDR3 is 15 amino acids. CDR1 is MNHEY and CDR2 is SMNVEV in the germline V gene (reference sequence). After removal of 4 bases from V and 2 bases from J, the junction contained 8 bases not matched to a gene.

The chain carries TRBV7-3 and TRBJ2-5, with D possibly being TRBD1 or TRBD2 (6 bases each). CDR3 length: 15 residues. Trimming cost V 3 bases and J 5 bases, with 16 bases left between them. The germline gives CDR1 SGHTA, CDR2 FQGTGA. The CDR3 coding sequence is TGTGCCAGCAGCTTTAATGGGGGGCTTGGGGAGACCCAGTACTTC. It specifies CASSFNGGLGETQYF.

The chain joins TRBV6-1 to TRBJ2-7, with 7 bases identical to TRBD1. J was trimmed by 4 bases and V by 1 base; bases with no gene match: 4. The germline V gene encodes CDR1 MNHNS and CDR2 SASEGT. The length of the CDR3 is 14 residues. As DNA, the CDR3 is TGTGCCAGCAGTGAAGACAGGGGTCGGTACGAGCAGTACTTC. Translating it yields CASSEDRGRYEQYF.